This is a list of T cell receptor beta chains from one sample in a study of T cell responses to AZD1222 COVID-19 vaccine. The table came from immunoSEQ multiplex PCR; TCRdb's copy has only in-frame clones and leaves some out. The repertoire holds some 130,000 clones, with approximately 90% as singletons. The sample here was peripheral blood, taken on day 0 of AZD1222 vaccination. The receptors here all came from an adult in good health. CDR3s include the opening cysteine and the closing phenylalanine or tryptophan. The order of the fields is V gene, J gene, CDR3 length, clone size, D gene, CDR3 protein, CDR3 DNA. D genes are given only for firm matches. Size tells how often a clone was seen (once, few, many) or the class of an expanded clone, and some rows leave it out.

V: TRBV19
J: TRBJ2-1
length: 18
size: NA
D: TRBD2
CDR3: CASSFWGLAGGSYNEQFF
DNA: TGTGCCAGTAGTTTTTGGGGACTAGCGGGAGGCTCCTACAATGAGCAGTTCTTC

V: TRBV7-3
J: TRBJ2-1
length: 14
size: NA
D: TRBD1
CDR3: CASSQRQGTNEQFF
DNA: TGTGCCAGCAGCCAGAGACAGGGAACCAATGAGCAGTTCTTC

V: TRBV19
J: TRBJ2-2
length: 14
size: NA
D: NA
CDR3: CASSIDLAAGELFF
DNA: TGTGCCAGTAGTATAGACCTAGCCGCCGGGGAGCTGTTTTTT

V: TRBV3-1/TRBV3-2
J: TRBJ2-6
length: 18
size: NA
D: NA
CDR3: CASSQSPPQASGANVLTF
DNA: TGTGCCAGCAGCCAAAGTCCCCCTCAGGCCTCTGGGGCCAACGTCCTGACTTTC

V: TRBV5-4
J: TRBJ1-1
length: 16
size: NA
D: NA
CDR3: CASSLGVRVLNTEAFF
DNA: TGTGCCAGCAGCTTGGGCGTACGGGTTCTGAACACTGAAGCTTTCTTT

V: TRBV9
J: TRBJ1-1
length: 12
size: NA
D: NA
CDR3: CASSNSGPEAFF
DNA: TGTGCCAGCAGCAACAGTGGTCCTGAAGCTTTCTTT

V: TRBV19
J: TRBJ1-4
length: 16
size: NA
D: NA
CDR3: CASSIGTSATNEKLFF
DNA: TGTGCCAGTAGTATTGGGACGTCAGCAACTAATGAAAAACTGTTTTTT

V: TRBV4-2
J: TRBJ2-7
length: 14
size: NA
D: NA
CDR3: CASSQEPSNYEQYF
DNA: TGTGCCAGCAGCCAAGAGCCCAGTAACTACGAGCAGTACTTC

V: TRBV2
J: TRBJ2-1
length: 11
size: NA
D: NA
CDR3: CARTRTHERFF
DNA: TGTGCCAGAACCAGGACCCACGAGCGGTTCTTC

V: TRBV7-9
J: TRBJ2-1
length: 11
size: NA
D: NA
CDR3: CAAEGYNEQFF
DNA: TGTGCCGCAGAGGGGTACAATGAGCAGTTCTTC

V: TRBV15
J: TRBJ1-4
length: 16
size: once
D: NA
CDR3: CATTLQGGVFREKLFF
DNA: TGTGCCACCACCTTACAGGGAGGAGTTTTCCGGGAAAAACTGTTTTTT

V: TRBV19
J: TRBJ1-1
length: 14
size: NA
D: NA
CDR3: CASSIDKRNTEAFF
DNA: TGTGCCAGTAGTATAGATAAGAGGAACACTGAAGCTTTCTTT

V: TRBV27
J: TRBJ1-3
length: 13
size: NA
D: NA
CDR3: CASSFSSGNTIYF
DNA: TGTGCCAGCAGTTTTTCATCGGGAAACACCATATATTTT

V: TRBV12-3/TRBV12-4
J: TRBJ1-6
length: 13
size: NA
D: NA
CDR3: CASRRGPNSPLHF
DNA: TGTGCCAGCCGCAGAGGACCAAATTCACCCCTCCACTTT

V: TRBV25-1
J: TRBJ1-4
length: 17
size: NA
D: NA
CDR3: CASSEYAVSGATEKLFF
DNA: TGTGCCAGCAGTGAATATGCGGTTAGCGGGGCTACTGAAAAACTGTTTTTT

V: TRBV7-2
J: TRBJ1-1
length: 13
size: NA
D: TRBD1
CDR3: CASSGGQGGRAFF
DNA: TGTGCCAGCAGCGGGGGACAGGGGGGTCGGGCTTTCTTT

V: TRBV3-1/TRBV3-2
J: TRBJ1-4
length: 17
size: NA
D: TRBD1
CDR3: CASSHPRTGVANEKLFF
DNA: TGTGCCAGCAGCCATCCCCGAACAGGGGTAGCTAATGAAAAACTGTTTTTT

V: TRBV28
J: TRBJ1-2
length: 11
size: NA
D: NA
CDR3: CASSLGWGYTF
DNA: TGTGCCAGCAGTTTAGGGTGGGGCTACACCTTC

V: TRBV5-4
J: TRBJ2-7
length: 12
size: NA
D: NA
CDR3: CASSLGLREQYF
DNA: TGTGCCAGCAGCTTGGGGTTAAGGGAGCAGTACTTC

V: TRBV19
J: TRBJ1-1
length: 14
size: NA
D: TRBD1
CDR3: CASSADRDRTEAFF
DNA: TGTGCCAGTAGTGCCGACAGGGATCGCACTGAAGCTTTCTTT

V: TRBV19
J: TRBJ1-5
length: 18
size: NA
D: NA
CDR3: CASSLGVLGDLANQPQHF
DNA: TGTGCCAGTAGTCTGGGGGTACTTGGCGACCTCGCTAATCAGCCCCAGCATTTT

V: TRBV11-1
J: TRBJ2-5
length: 16
size: NA
D: TRBD2
CDR3: CASSPRSLAGKETQYF
DNA: TGTGCCAGCAGCCCCCGTTCCCTAGCGGGCAAAGAGACCCAGTACTTC

V: TRBV11-3
J: TRBJ2-3
length: 17
size: NA
D: TRBD2
CDR3: CASSLRLAGWRTDTQYF
DNA: TGTGCCAGCAGCCTTAGACTAGCGGGATGGAGGACAGATACGCAGTATTTT

V: TRBV11-3
J: TRBJ2-2
length: 16
size: NA
D: TRBD2
CDR3: CASSPRAGGIGGELFF
DNA: TGTGCCAGCAGCCCGCGAGCGGGAGGGATTGGCGGGGAGCTGTTTTTT

V: TRBV5-6
J: TRBJ2-7
length: 15
size: NA
D: TRBD2
CDR3: CASSHSGISSYEQYF
DNA: TGTGCCAGCAGCCATAGCGGGATTAGCTCCTACGAGCAGTACTTC

V: TRBV4-3
J: TRBJ1-6
length: 14
size: NA
D: NA
CDR3: CASSQGADNSPLHF
DNA: TGCGCCAGCAGCCAAGGGGCAGATAATTCACCCCTCCACTTT

V: TRBV14
J: TRBJ1-2
length: 15
size: once
D: TRBD1
CDR3: CASSPETGANYGYTF
DNA: TGTGCCAGCAGCCCCGAGACAGGGGCTAACTATGGCTACACCTTC

V: TRBV27
J: TRBJ1-1
length: 13
size: NA
D: NA
CDR3: CASSFAIGTEAFF
DNA: TGTGCCAGCAGTTTCGCGATCGGCACTGAAGCTTTCTTT

V: TRBV7-9
J: TRBJ2-2
length: 13
size: NA
D: TRBD1
CDR3: CASSPTGPGELFF
DNA: TGTGCCAGCAGCCCGACAGGGCCCGGGGAGCTGTTTTTT

V: TRBV2
J: TRBJ2-2
length: 16
size: NA
D: TRBD2
CDR3: CASSELAGGRGGELFF
DNA: TGTGCCAGCAGTGAACTGGCGGGAGGACGGGGCGGGGAGCTGTTTTTT

V: TRBV20-1
J: TRBJ2-7
length: 11
size: NA
D: NA
CDR3: CSARGGVVQYF
DNA: TGCAGTGCTAGGGGCGGGGTTGTCCAGTACTTC

V: TRBV28
J: TRBJ2-7
length: 13
size: once
D: NA
CDR3: CASSSPGRYEQYF
DNA: TGTGCCAGCAGTTCACCGGGACGCTACGAGCAGTACTTC

V: TRBV7-2
J: TRBJ2-3
length: 11
size: NA
D: NA
CDR3: CASAGPGAQYF
DNA: TGTGCCAGCGCCGGGCCCGGTGCGCAGTATTTT

V: TRBV6-5
J: TRBJ2-1
length: 15
size: NA
D: TRBD2
CDR3: CASSYTGGPGNEQFF
DNA: TGTGCCAGCAGTTACACGGGAGGGCCAGGCAATGAGCAGTTCTTC

V: TRBV7-3
J: TRBJ1-1
length: 13
size: NA
D: NA
CDR3: CASSLTGGGEAFF
DNA: TGTGCCAGCAGCTTAACGGGAGGGGGTGAAGCTTTCTTT

V: TRBV5-6
J: TRBJ1-3
length: 18
size: NA
D: TRBD1
CDR3: CASSVLQTGMGSGNTIYF
DNA: TGTGCCAGCAGCGTTCTGCAGACAGGGATGGGCTCTGGAAACACCATATATTTT

V: TRBV19
J: TRBJ2-7
length: 13
size: once
D: NA
CDR3: CASSPGSSYEQYF
DNA: TGTGCCAGTAGTCCCGGGAGCTCCTACGAGCAGTACTTC

V: TRBV5-1
J: TRBJ1-5
length: 15
size: few
D: NA
CDR3: CASSVGTDENQPQHF
DNA: TGCGCCAGCAGCGTCGGGACGGACGAAAATCAGCCCCAGCATTTT

V: TRBV10-1
J: TRBJ2-1
length: 19
size: NA
D: TRBD2
CDR3: CASMGLPALAAFFYNEQFF
DNA: TGCGCCAGCATGGGCCTCCCGGCACTAGCGGCCTTTTTCTACAATGAGCAGTTCTTC

V: TRBV5-6
J: TRBJ2-6
length: 17
size: NA
D: NA
CDR3: CASSYRTGHSGANVLTF
DNA: TGTGCCAGCAGCTACCGGACCGGTCACTCTGGGGCCAACGTCCTGACTTTC

V: TRBV5-4
J: TRBJ2-1
length: 15
size: NA
D: NA
CDR3: CASSQETRTYNEQFF
DNA: TGTGCCAGCAGCCAGGAGACTAGAACCTACAATGAGCAGTTCTTC

V: TRBV27
J: TRBJ2-7
length: 12
size: NA
D: NA
CDR3: CASSYPGGEQYF
DNA: TGTGCCAGCAGCTATCCTGGGGGCGAGCAGTACTTC

V: TRBV5-1
J: TRBJ1-6
length: 14
size: NA
D: NA
CDR3: CASSLVGDNSPLHF
DNA: TGCGCCAGCAGCTTGGTGGGGGATAATTCACCCCTCCACTTT

V: TRBV5-4
J: TRBJ2-2
length: 16
size: NA
D: NA
CDR3: CASSLAALGSGGELFF
DNA: TGTGCCAGCAGCTTGGCCGCGTTGGGAAGTGGCGGGGAGCTGTTTTTT

V: TRBV27
J: TRBJ1-1
length: 14
size: NA
D: NA
CDR3: CASKIQGFGTEAFF
DNA: TGTGCCAGCAAAATACAGGGTTTTGGAACTGAAGCTTTCTTT

V: TRBV10-2
J: TRBJ2-4
length: 15
size: NA
D: NA
CDR3: CASSESQGVKNIQYF
DNA: TGCGCCAGCAGTGAGTCACAGGGAGTCAAAAACATTCAGTACTTC

V: TRBV7-9
J: TRBJ2-1
length: 16
size: NA
D: NA
CDR3: CASSRMEGGPYNEQFF
DNA: TGTGCCAGCAGCAGAATGGAGGGGGGTCCCTACAATGAGCAGTTCTTC

V: TRBV7-2
J: TRBJ1-5
length: 16
size: NA
D: NA
CDR3: CASSLAAGHSNQPQHF
DNA: TGTGCCAGCAGCTTAGCGGCGGGACATAGCAATCAGCCCCAGCATTTT

V: TRBV10-1
J: TRBJ2-1
length: 12
size: NA
D: NA
CDR3: CASSDEGWEQFF
DNA: TGCGCCAGCAGTGATGAGGGATGGGAGCAGTTCTTC